A single TCR beta chain is shown here with its context. Germline lookup yields CDR1 KGHDR and CDR2 SFDVKD. There are 18 residues in the CDR3. V gave up 2 bases and J gave up 1 base, with 17 bases separating them. These data are taken from a study of brain T cells in children with intractable seizures. Assay used: immunoSEQ multiplex PCR; TCRdb lists only in-frame clones, some missing. Of under 400,000 clones listed, about 94% are singletons. Indicated time point: blood from clinic visit 5 months post-surgery; TSC patient then seizure free. Surgery cases with the highest brain T cell transcript signatures were chosen for sequencing. Pre-surgery treatment included at least one anti-epileptic drug.

V is TRBV24-1 and J is TRBJ2-1, with D possibly TRBD2 on 6 matching bases. The sequence came from a boy in the first two years of life with tuberous sclerosis and intractable seizures. This specimen consisted of peripheral blood, obtained less than 6 months after surgery. The CDR3 region is CATSDSPSLGRSYNEQFF. The DNA of the CDR3 is TGTGCCACCAGTGATTCCCCTAGTCTAGGGAGGTCCTACAATGAGCAGTTCTTC.